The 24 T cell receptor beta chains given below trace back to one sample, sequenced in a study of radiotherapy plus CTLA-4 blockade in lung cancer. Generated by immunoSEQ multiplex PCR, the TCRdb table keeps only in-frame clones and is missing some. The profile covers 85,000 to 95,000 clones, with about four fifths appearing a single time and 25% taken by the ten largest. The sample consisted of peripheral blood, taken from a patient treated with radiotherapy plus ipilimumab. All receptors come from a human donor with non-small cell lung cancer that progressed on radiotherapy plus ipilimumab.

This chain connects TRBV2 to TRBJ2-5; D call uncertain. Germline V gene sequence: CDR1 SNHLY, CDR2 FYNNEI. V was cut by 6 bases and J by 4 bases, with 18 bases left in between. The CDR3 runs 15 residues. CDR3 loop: CASRETGLTRETQYF. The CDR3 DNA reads TGTGCCAGCAGGGAAACGGGCCTAACGCGAGAGACCCAGTACTTC. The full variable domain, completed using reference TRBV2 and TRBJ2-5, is EPEVTQTPSHQVTQMGQEVILRCVPISNHLYFYWYRQILGQKVEFLVSFYNNEISEKSEIFDDQFSVERPDGSNFTLKIRSTKLEDSAMYFCASRETGLTRETQYFGPGTRLLVL.

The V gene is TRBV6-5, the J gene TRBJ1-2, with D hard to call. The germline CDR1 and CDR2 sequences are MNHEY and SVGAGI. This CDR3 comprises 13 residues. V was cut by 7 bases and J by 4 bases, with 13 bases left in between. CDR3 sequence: CASTPGAGYGYTF. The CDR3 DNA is TGTGCCAGCACCCCCGGTGCGGGCTATGGCTACACCTTC.

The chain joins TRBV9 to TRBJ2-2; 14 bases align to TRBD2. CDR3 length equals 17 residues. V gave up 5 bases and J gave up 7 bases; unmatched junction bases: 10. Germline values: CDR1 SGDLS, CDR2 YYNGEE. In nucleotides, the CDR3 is TGTGCCAGCAGTCGTTATGGGGGACTAGCGGGAGTCGGGGAGCTGTTTTTT. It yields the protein CASSRYGGLAGVGELFF.

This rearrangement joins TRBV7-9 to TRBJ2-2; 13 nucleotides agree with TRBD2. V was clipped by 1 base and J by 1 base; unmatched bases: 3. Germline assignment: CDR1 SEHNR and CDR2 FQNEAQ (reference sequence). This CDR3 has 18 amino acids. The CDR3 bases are TGTGCCAGCAGCTTAGGGACTAGCGGGAGCTTGAACACCGGGGAGCTGTTTTTT. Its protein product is CASSLGTSGSLNTGELFF.

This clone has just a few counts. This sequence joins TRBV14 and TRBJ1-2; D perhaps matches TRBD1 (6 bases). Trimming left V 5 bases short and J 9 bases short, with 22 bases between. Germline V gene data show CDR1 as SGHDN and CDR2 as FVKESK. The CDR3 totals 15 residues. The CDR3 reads CASSLPPGHIDRYTF. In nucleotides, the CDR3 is TGTGCCAGCAGCTTGCCTCCGGGACACATCGATCGCTACACCTTC.

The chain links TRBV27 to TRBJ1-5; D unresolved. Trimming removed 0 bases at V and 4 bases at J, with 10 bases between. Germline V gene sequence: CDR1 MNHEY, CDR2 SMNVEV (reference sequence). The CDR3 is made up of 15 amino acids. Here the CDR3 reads CASSLSLLGNQPQHF. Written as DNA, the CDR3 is TGTGCCAGCAGTTTATCACTCCTCGGGAATCAGCCCCAGCATTTT.

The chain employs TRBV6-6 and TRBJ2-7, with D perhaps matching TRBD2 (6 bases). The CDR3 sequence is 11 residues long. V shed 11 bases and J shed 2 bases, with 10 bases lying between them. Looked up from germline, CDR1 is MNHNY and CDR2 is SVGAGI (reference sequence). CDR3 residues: CAAGYPYEQYV. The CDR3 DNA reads TGTGCCGCGGGGTATCCCTACGAGCAGTACGTC.

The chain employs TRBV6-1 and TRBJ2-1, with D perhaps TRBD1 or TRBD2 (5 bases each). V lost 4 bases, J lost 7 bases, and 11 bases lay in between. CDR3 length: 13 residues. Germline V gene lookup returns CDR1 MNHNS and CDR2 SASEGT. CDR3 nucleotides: TGTGCCAGCAGTGTAACGGGGACGAATGAGCAGTTCTTC. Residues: CASSVTGTNEQFF.

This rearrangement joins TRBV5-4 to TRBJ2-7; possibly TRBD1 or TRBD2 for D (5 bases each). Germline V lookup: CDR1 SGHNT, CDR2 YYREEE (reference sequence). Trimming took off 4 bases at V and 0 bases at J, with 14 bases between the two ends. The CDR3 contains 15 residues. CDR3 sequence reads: CASSPGRALSYEQYF. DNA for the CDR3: TGTGCCAGCAGCCCGGGGCGGGCCCTCTCCTACGAGCAGTACTTC. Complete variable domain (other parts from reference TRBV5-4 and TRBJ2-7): ETGVTQSPTHLIKTRGQQVTLRCSSQSGHNTVSWYQQALGQGPQFIFQYYREEENGRGNFPPRFSGLQFPNYSSELNVNALELDDSALYLCASSPGRALSYEQYFGPGTRLTVT.

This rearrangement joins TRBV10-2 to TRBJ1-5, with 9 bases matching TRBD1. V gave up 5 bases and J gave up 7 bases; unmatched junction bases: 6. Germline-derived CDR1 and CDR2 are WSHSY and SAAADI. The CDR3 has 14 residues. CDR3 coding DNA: TGCGCCAGCAGTTCTTGGGGACAGGGCCAGCCCCAGCATTTT. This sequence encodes CASSSWGQGQPQHF.

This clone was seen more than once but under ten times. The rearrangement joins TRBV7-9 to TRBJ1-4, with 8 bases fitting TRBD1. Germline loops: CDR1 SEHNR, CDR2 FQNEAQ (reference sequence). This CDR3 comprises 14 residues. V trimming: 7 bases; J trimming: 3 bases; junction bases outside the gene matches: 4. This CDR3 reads CASTQGASNEKLFF. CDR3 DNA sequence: TGTGCCAGCACCCAGGGGGCGTCTAATGAAAAACTGTTTTTT.

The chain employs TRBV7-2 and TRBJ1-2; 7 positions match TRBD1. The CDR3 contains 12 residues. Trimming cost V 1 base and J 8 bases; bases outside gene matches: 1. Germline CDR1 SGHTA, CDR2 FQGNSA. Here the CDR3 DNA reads TGTGCCAGCAGCTTAGAGACAGGGGGCTACACCTTC. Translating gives CASSLETGGYTF.

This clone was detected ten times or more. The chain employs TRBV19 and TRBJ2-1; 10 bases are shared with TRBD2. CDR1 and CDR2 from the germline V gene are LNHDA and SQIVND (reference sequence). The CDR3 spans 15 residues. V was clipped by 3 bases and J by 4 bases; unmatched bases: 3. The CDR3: CASSISSGGYNEQFF. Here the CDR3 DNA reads TGTGCCAGTAGTATCTCTAGCGGGGGATACAATGAGCAGTTCTTC.

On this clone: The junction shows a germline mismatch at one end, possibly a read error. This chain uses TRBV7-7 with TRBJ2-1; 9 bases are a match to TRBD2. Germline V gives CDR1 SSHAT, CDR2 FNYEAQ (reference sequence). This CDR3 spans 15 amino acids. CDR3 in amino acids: CASSHPSGEWGEQFF. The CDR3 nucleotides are TGTGCTAGCAGCCATCCTAGCGGGGAGTGGGGTGAGCAGTTCTTC.

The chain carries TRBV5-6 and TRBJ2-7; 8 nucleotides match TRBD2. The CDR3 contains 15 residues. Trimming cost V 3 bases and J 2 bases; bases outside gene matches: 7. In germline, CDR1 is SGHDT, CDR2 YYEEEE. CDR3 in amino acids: CASSSAGREAYEQYF. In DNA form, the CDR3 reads TGTGCCAGCAGCTCCGCTGGGCGGGAGGCCTACGAGCAGTACTTC.

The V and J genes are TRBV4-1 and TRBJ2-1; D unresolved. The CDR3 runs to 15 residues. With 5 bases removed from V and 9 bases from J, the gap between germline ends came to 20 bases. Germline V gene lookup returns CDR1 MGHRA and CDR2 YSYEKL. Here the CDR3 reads CASSDTLGQFGEQFF. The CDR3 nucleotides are TGCGCCAGCAGCGATACTCTGGGCCAATTCGGTGAGCAGTTCTTC.

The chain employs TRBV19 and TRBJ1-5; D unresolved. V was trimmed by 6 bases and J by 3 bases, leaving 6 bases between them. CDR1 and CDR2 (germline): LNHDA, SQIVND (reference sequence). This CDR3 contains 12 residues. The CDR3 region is CASSMVNQPQHF. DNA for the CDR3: TGTGCCAGTAGCATGGTCAATCAGCCCCAGCATTTT.

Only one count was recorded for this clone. CDR3 bases: TGTGCCAGCAGTGGAGTGTCGGCCGGGGAGCTGTTTTTT. It translates to CASSGVSAGELFF. The gene calls are TRBV6-4 and TRBJ2-2; D call uncertain. CDR1 is MRHNA and CDR2 is SNTAGT in the germline V gene. Trimming removed 4 bases at V and 6 bases at J, with 9 bases between. The CDR3 is made up of 13 amino acids.

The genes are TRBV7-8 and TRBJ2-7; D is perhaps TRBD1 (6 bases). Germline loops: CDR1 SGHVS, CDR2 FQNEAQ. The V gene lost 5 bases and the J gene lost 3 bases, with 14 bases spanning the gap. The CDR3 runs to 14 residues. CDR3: CASSVQGSRYEQYF. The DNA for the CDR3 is TGTGCCAGCAGCGTACAGGGTAGTCGCTACGAGCAGTACTTC.

For the CDR3, the DNA is TGTGCCTGGACCAGGCGGGCGGCGGGGACCCAGTACTTC. Translating it yields CAWTRRAAGTQYF. The rearrangement links TRBV30 to TRBJ2-5, with a possible D match to TRBD2 (5 bases). The V gene's germline CDR1 is GTSNPN and CDR2 SVGIG (reference sequence). The CDR3 totals 13 residues. Trimming shortened V by 4 bases and J by 7 bases, and 16 bases separated the two germline ends.

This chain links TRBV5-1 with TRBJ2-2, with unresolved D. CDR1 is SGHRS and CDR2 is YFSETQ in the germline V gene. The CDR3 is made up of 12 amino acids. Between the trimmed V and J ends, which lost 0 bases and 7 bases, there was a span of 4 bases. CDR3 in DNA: TGCGCCAGCAGCTTGGCCGACGGGGAGCTGTTTTTT. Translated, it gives CASSLADGELFF.

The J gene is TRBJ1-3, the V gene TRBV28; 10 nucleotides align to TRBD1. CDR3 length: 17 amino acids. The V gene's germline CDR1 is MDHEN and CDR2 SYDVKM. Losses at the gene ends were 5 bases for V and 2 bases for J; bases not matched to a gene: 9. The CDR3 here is CASSPRQGAGAGNTIYF. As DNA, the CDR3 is TGTGCCAGCAGTCCAAGACAGGGGGCGGGTGCTGGAAACACCATATATTTT.

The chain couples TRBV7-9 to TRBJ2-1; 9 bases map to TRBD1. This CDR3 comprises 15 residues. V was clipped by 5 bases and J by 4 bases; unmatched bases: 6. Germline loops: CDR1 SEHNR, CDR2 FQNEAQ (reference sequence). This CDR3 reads CASSPWTGEYNEQFF. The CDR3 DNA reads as TGTGCCAGCAGCCCCTGGACAGGGGAATACAATGAGCAGTTCTTC. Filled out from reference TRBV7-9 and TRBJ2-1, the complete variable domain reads DTGVSQNPRHKITKRGQNVTFRCDPISEHNRLYWYRQTLGQGPEFLTYFQNEAQLEKSRLLSDRFSAERPKGSFSTLEIQRTEQGDSAMYLCASSPWTGEYNEQFFGPGTRLTVL.

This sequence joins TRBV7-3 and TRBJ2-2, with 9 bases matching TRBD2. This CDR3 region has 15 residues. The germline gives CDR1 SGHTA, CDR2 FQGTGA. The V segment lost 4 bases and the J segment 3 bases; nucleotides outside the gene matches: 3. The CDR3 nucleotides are TGTGCCAGCAGCTCTAGCGGGGCCGACACCGGGGAGCTGTTTTTT. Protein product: CASSSSGADTGELFF.